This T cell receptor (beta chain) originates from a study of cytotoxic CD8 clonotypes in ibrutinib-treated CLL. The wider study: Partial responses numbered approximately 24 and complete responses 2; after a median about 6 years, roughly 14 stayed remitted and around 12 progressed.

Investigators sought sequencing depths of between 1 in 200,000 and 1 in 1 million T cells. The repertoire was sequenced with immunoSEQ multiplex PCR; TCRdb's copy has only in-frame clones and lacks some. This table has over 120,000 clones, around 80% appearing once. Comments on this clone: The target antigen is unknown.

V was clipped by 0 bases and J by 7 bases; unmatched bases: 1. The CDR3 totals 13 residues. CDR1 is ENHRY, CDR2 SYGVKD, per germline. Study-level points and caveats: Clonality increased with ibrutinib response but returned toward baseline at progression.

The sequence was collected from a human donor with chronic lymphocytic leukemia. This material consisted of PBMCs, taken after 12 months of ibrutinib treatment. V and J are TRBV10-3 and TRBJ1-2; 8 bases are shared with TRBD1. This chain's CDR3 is CAISESTGGGYTF. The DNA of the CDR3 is TGTGCCATCAGTGAGTCTACAGGGGGTGGCTACACCTTC.